This is a list of T cell receptor beta chains from one sample in a study of early T cells in non-severe SARS-CoV-2 infection. TCRdb processed the 5' RACE reads anew with MiXCR; each CDR3 protein has one entry. Altogether about 77,000 distinct CDR3 sequences are present, about 5% being singletons, with the ten largest covering less than 9.5%. Specimen: whole blood, collected at baseline. These receptors originate from an adult who was a healthcare worker with PCR-confirmed SARS-CoV-2 infection or an uninfected control (not recorded which). Both conserved end residues are part of each CDR3. Each record gives: J gene, clone size, D gene, V gene, CDR3 protein, CDR3 DNA. The D gene is left open where the match is weak. Where a row states a size, it is once, few, many or the class of an expanded clone; other rows omit it.

J gene: TRBJ1-3; clone size: .; D gene: .; V gene: TRBV6-6; CDR3 protein: CASSYSLGHGNTIYF; CDR3 DNA: TGTGCCAGCAGTTACTCGCTGGGTCATGGAAACACCATATATTTT
J gene: TRBJ1-2; clone size: many; D gene: .; V gene: TRBV7-9; CDR3 protein: CASSSELGSYGYTF; CDR3 DNA: TGTGCCAGCAGCTCCGAACTGGGAAGCTATGGCTACACCTTC
J gene: TRBJ2-1; clone size: many; D gene: TRBD2; V gene: TRBV27; CDR3 protein: CASSFWGLAGGPGQFF; CDR3 DNA: TGTGCCAGCAGTTTCTGGGGGCTAGCGGGAGGGCCGGGGCAGTTCTTC
J gene: TRBJ1-3; clone size: few; D gene: .; V gene: TRBV28; CDR3 protein: CASSSRQWVFSGNTIYF; CDR3 DNA: TGTGCCAGCAGTTCTCGACAGTGGGTATTCTCTGGAAACACCATATATTTT
J gene: TRBJ2-5; clone size: .; D gene: .; V gene: TRBV11-1; CDR3 protein: CASSPSRGRGTQYF; CDR3 DNA: TGTGCCAGCAGCCCATCCAGGGGACGTGGGACCCAGTACTTC
J gene: TRBJ2-3; clone size: .; D gene: TRBD2; V gene: TRBV7-9; CDR3 protein: CASSLAAGTTDTQYF; CDR3 DNA: TGTGCCAGCAGCTTAGCAGCGGGGACCACAGATACGCAGTATTTT
J gene: TRBJ2-5; clone size: few; D gene: .; V gene: TRBV10-3; CDR3 protein: CAISGQTGRQETQYF; CDR3 DNA: TGTGCCATCAGTGGTCAGACAGGCCGACAAGAGACCCAGTACTTC
J gene: TRBJ2-4; clone size: many; D gene: .; V gene: TRBV5-4; CDR3 protein: CASSLALPGSKNIQYF; CDR3 DNA: TGTGCCAGCAGCTTGGCCTTACCGGGATCCAAAAACATTCAGTACTTC
J gene: TRBJ1-3; clone size: .; D gene: .; V gene: TRBV24-1; CDR3 protein: CATSDRTGLDTIYF; CDR3 DNA: TGTGCCACCAGTGATCGAACGGGACTGGACACCATATATTTT
J gene: TRBJ2-5; clone size: few; D gene: .; V gene: TRBV4-1; CDR3 protein: CASSRTVLSDQETQYF; CDR3 DNA: TGCGCCAGCAGCCGCACCGTCCTAAGCGACCAAGAGACCCAGTACTTC
J gene: TRBJ2-1; clone size: many; D gene: TRBD2; V gene: TRBV6-4; CDR3 protein: CASSFHPTSGSYEQFF; CDR3 DNA: TGTGCCAGCAGTTTCCATCCGACTAGCGGGAGCTATGAGCAGTTCTTC
J gene: TRBJ2-1; clone size: few; D gene: TRBD2; V gene: TRBV7-6; CDR3 protein: CASSSGTSGPGGYNEQFF; CDR3 DNA: TGTGCCAGCAGCTCCGGGACTAGCGGGCCCGGCGGGTACAATGAGCAGTTCTTC
J gene: TRBJ2-1; clone size: .; D gene: .; V gene: TRBV12-5; CDR3 protein: CASGLNRGDEQFF; CDR3 DNA: TGTGCTAGTGGTTTAAATAGAGGGGATGAGCAGTTCTTC
J gene: TRBJ2-5; clone size: many; D gene: .; V gene: TRBV24-1; CDR3 protein: CATSDSSETQYF; CDR3 DNA: TGTGCCACCAGTGATTCGTCCGAGACCCAGTACTTC
J gene: TRBJ1-4; clone size: few; D gene: TRBD1; V gene: TRBV10-2; CDR3 protein: CASSERQGATNEKLFF; CDR3 DNA: TGCGCCAGCAGTGAGCGGCAGGGGGCAACTAATGAAAAACTGTTTTTT
J gene: TRBJ2-7; clone size: many; D gene: TRBD2; V gene: TRBV6-2/TRBV6-3; CDR3 protein: CASSRAGGPYEQYF; CDR3 DNA: TGTGCCAGCAGTCGAGCGGGAGGCCCCTACGAGCAGTACTTC
J gene: TRBJ2-7; clone size: many; D gene: TRBD2; V gene: TRBV27; CDR3 protein: CASSERESSYEQYF; CDR3 DNA: TGTGCCAGCAGTGAGCGGGAGTCCTCCTACGAGCAGTACTTC
J gene: TRBJ1-2; clone size: many; D gene: TRBD1; V gene: TRBV12-3/TRBV12-4; CDR3 protein: CASSLETGRGGYTF; CDR3 DNA: TGTGCCAGCAGTTTAGAGACAGGGCGGGGTGGCTACACCTTC
J gene: TRBJ1-4; clone size: many; D gene: .; V gene: TRBV5-1; CDR3 protein: CASSLLGPGTNEKLFF; CDR3 DNA: TGCGCCAGCAGCCTCCTGGGGCCAGGCACTAATGAAAAACTGTTTTTT
J gene: TRBJ2-4; clone size: many; D gene: TRBD2; V gene: TRBV24-1; CDR3 protein: CATPRDFSGRASNIQYF; CDR3 DNA: TGTGCCACCCCACGCGATTTTAGCGGGAGGGCCTCAAACATTCAGTACTTC
J gene: TRBJ2-1; clone size: many; D gene: TRBD2; V gene: TRBV7-6; CDR3 protein: CASSPGLELKQFF; CDR3 DNA: TGTGCCAGCAGTCCGGGACTAGAATTAAAGCAGTTCTTC
J gene: TRBJ2-3; clone size: .; D gene: .; V gene: TRBV12-3/TRBV12-4; CDR3 protein: CASSASATDTQYF; CDR3 DNA: TGTGCCAGCAGTGCAAGCGCCACAGATACGCAGTATTTT
J gene: TRBJ2-1; clone size: few; D gene: .; V gene: TRBV2; CDR3 protein: CASKPLLRNYNEQFF; CDR3 DNA: TGTGCCAGCAAGCCCCTGTTACGGAACTACAATGAGCAGTTCTTC
J gene: TRBJ1-5; clone size: many; D gene: .; V gene: TRBV7-7; CDR3 protein: CASSLEVGQPQHF; CDR3 DNA: TGTGCCAGCAGCCTGGAGGTGGGCCAGCCCCAGCATTTT
J gene: TRBJ2-7; clone size: many; D gene: .; V gene: TRBV7-2; CDR3 protein: CASTARGGTGPGEQYF; CDR3 DNA: TGTGCCAGCACGGCCCGTGGCGGGACTGGGCCTGGCGAGCAGTACTTC
J gene: TRBJ1-5; clone size: many; D gene: .; V gene: TRBV6-1; CDR3 protein: CASSRLDQPQHF; CDR3 DNA: TGTGCCAGCAGTAGACTGGATCAGCCCCAGCATTTT
J gene: TRBJ2-5; clone size: .; D gene: .; V gene: TRBV7-6; CDR3 protein: CASSPKGTRGRETQYF; CDR3 DNA: TGTGCCAGCAGCCCCAAGGGGACCAGGGGACGGGAGACCCAGTACTTC
J gene: TRBJ2-7; clone size: many; D gene: .; V gene: TRBV18; CDR3 protein: CASSEQGISNEQYF; CDR3 DNA: TGTGCCAGCTCTGAACAGGGAATCAGCAACGAGCAGTACTTC
J gene: TRBJ2-3; clone size: many; D gene: .; V gene: TRBV7-2; CDR3 protein: CASSLAPWEALGYTDTQYF; CDR3 DNA: TGTGCCAGCAGCTTAGCGCCGTGGGAGGCTCTTGGGTACACAGATACGCAGTATTTT
J gene: TRBJ2-6; clone size: few; D gene: .; V gene: TRBV5-4; CDR3 protein: CASSRVTGANVLTF; CDR3 DNA: TGTGCCAGCAGCCGGGTGACTGGGGCCAACGTCCTGACTTTC
J gene: TRBJ2-1; clone size: .; D gene: TRBD2; V gene: TRBV6-5; CDR3 protein: CASSYTRTSGHNEQFF; CDR3 DNA: TGTGCCAGCAGTTACACCCGGACTAGCGGCCACAATGAGCAGTTCTTC
J gene: TRBJ2-1; clone size: many; D gene: TRBD2; V gene: TRBV12-3/TRBV12-4; CDR3 protein: CASSLWREPSNEQFF; CDR3 DNA: TGTGCCAGCAGTTTGTGGCGGGAGCCCTCGAATGAGCAGTTCTTC
J gene: TRBJ2-7; clone size: few; D gene: .; V gene: TRBV12-5; CDR3 protein: CASGLYNLTDSRNTHEQYF; CDR3 DNA: TGTGCTAGTGGTTTGTATAACTTGACCGACAGCCGTAATACCCACGAGCAGTACTTC